This T cell receptor beta chain derives from a study of blood T cell repertoires in COVID-19. Germline V gives CDR1 LNHDA, CDR2 SQIVND (reference sequence). Trimming shortened V by 6 bases and J by 6 bases, and 20 bases separated the two germline ends. The CDR3 consists of 16 residues. Method: immunoSEQ multiplex PCR; TCRdb's copy keeps in-frame clones and lacks some. There are around 140,000 clones in the sample; roughly 90% occur only once, and 15% to 20% lies in the top ten. The chain couples TRBV19 to TRBJ1-4; a possible D gene is TRBD1 (6 bases). The specimen sequenced was peripheral blood. The source is a man aged 50 to 60 with active or convalescent COVID-19. The DNA of the CDR3 is TGTGCCAGTAGGAGCAGGATGGGCGAGGGGGATGAAAAACTGTTTTTT. Translation gives CASRSRMGEGDEKLFF.